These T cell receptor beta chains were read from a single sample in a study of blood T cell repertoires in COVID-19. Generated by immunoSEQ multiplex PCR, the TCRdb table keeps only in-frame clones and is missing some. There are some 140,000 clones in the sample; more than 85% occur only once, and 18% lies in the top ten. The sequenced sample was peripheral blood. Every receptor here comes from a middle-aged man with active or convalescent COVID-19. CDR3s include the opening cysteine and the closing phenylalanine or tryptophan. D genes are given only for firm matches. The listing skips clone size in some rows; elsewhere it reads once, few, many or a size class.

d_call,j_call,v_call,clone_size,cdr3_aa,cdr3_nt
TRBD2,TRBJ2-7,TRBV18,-,CASSPTSGIYEQYF,TGTGCCAGCTCACCGACTAGCGGGATATACGAGCAGTACTTC
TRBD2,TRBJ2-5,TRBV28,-,CASSSRGGQETQYF,TGTGCCAGCAGTTCACGCGGGGGGCAAGAGACCCAGTACTTC
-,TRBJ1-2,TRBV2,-,CASSELNYGYTF,TGTGCCAGCAGTGAACTAAACTATGGCTACACCTTC
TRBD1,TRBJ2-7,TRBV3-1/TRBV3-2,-,CASSPRDRASYEQYF,TGTGCCAGCAGCCCAAGGGACAGGGCCTCCTACGAGCAGTACTTC
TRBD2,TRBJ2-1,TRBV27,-,CASSYRTSGTSGSNEQFF,TGTGCCAGCAGTTATCGGACCTCCGGGACTAGCGGATCCAATGAGCAGTTCTTC
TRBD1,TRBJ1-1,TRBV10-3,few,CAISGGDSLNTEAFF,TGTGCCATCAGTGGTGGGGACAGCCTGAACACTGAAGCTTTCTTT
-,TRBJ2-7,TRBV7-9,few,CASSLYREVSHEQYF,TGTGCCAGCAGCTTGTACAGGGAAGTCTCGCACGAGCAGTACTTC
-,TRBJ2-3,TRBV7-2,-,CASSPRGLRGDTQYF,TGTGCCAGCAGCCCCCGGGGTCTTAGGGGGGATACGCAGTATTTT
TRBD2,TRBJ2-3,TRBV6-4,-,CAEAAGRGGSTDTQYF,TGTGCTGAAGCAGCGGGGCGGGGGGGAAGCACAGATACGCAGTATTTT
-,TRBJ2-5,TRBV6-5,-,CASSYNQAQETQYF,TGTGCCAGCAGTTACAATCAGGCGCAAGAGACCCAGTACTTC
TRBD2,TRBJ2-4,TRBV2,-,CASMREAIQYF,TGTGCCAGCATGCGGGAGGCGATTCAGTACTTC
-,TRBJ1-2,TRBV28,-,CASSAPAGPSYGYTF,TGTGCCAGCAGTGCGCCCGCGGGCCCCAGCTATGGCTACACCTTC
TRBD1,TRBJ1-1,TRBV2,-,CASSLNRGWGTEAFF,TGTGCCAGCAGCCTCAACAGGGGCTGGGGGACTGAAGCTTTCTTT
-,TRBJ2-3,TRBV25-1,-,CASSGGLRTDTQYF,TGTGCCAGCAGTGGGGGACTCCGAACAGATACGCAGTATTTT
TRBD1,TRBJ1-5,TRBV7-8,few,CASSSHPGQVIHSNQPQHF,TGTGCCAGCAGCTCACACCCGGGACAGGTGATACATAGCAATCAGCCCCAGCATTTT
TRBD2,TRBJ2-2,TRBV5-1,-,CASSFSGGTNTGELFF,TGCGCCAGCAGTTTCAGCGGGGGCACGAACACCGGGGAGCTGTTTTTT
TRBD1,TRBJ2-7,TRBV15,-,CATSRIGQGSYEQYF,TGTGCCACCAGCAGGATCGGACAGGGGTCCTACGAGCAGTACTTC
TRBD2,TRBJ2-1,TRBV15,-,CATSRDIPGLAGGRPNEQFF,TGTGCCACCAGCAGAGATATACCGGGACTAGCGGGGGGCCGCCCTAATGAGCAGTTCTTC
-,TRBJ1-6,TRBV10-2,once,CASSESAGEYNSPLHF,TGCGCCAGCAGTGAGTCGGCAGGGGAGTATAATTCACCCCTCCACTTT
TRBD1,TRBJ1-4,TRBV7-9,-,CASSKGQGAVMANEKLFF,TGTGCCAGCAGCAAGGGACAGGGGGCGGTAATGGCTAATGAAAAACTGTTTTTT
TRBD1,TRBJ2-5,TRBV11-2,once,CASSRNRGETQYF,TGTGCCAGCAGCCGTAACAGGGGAGAGACCCAGTACTTC
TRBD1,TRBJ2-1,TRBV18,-,CASSLSRQGGNEQFF,TGTGCCAGCTCACTCTCCCGACAGGGCGGCAATGAGCAGTTCTTC
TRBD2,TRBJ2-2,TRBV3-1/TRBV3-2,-,CASSQTSGRMNTGELFF,TGTGCCAGCAGCCAGACTAGCGGGAGGATGAACACCGGGGAGCTGTTTTTT
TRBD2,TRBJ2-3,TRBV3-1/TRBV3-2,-,CASSQPGLAGRTDTQYF,TGTGCCAGCAGCCAGCCGGGACTAGCGGGACGGACAGATACGCAGTATTTT
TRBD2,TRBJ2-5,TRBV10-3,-,CAINPGGGETQYF,TGTGCCATCAATCCGGGAGGCGGAGAGACCCAGTACTTC
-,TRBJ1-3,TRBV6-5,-,CASTSDFYRNTIYF,TGTGCCAGCACCTCAGACTTCTATCGAAACACCATATATTTT
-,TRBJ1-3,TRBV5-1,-,CASSGSQGPSGNTIYF,TGCGCCAGCAGCGGGTCACAGGGACCCTCTGGAAACACCATATATTTT
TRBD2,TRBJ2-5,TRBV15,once,CATSRDLAGAQETQYF,TGTGCCACCAGCAGAGATCTGGCGGGAGCCCAAGAGACCCAGTACTTC
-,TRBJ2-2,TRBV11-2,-,CASSVEGNTGELFF,TGTGCCAGCAGCGTCGAGGGCAACACCGGGGAGCTGTTTTTT